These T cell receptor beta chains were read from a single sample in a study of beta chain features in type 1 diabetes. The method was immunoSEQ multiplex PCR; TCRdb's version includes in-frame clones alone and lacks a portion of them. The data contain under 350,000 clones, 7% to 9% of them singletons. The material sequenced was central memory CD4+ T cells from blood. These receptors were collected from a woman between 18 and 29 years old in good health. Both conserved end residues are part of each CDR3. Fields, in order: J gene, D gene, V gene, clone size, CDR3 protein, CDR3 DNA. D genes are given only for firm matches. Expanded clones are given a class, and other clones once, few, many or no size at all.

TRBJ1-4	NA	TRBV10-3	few	CAISAGRDEKLFF	TGTGCCATCAGCGCAGGGAGGGATGAAAAACTGTTTTTT
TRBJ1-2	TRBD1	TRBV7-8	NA	CATGTGANYGYTF	TGTGCCACCGGAACAGGGGCTAACTATGGCTACACCTTC
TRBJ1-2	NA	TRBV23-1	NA	CASSQVGNNYGYTF	TGCGCCAGCAGCCAAGTGGGCAACAACTATGGCTACACCTTC
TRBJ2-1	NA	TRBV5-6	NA	CASSFLLTGHNEQFF	TGTGCCAGCAGCTTTTTGTTGACAGGCCACAATGAGCAGTTCTTC
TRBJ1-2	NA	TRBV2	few	CASSVSGEGYTF	TGTGCCAGCAGTGTATCGGGGGAGGGCTACACCTTC
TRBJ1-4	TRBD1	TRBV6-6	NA	CASSWGQANEKLFF	TGTGCCAGCAGTTGGGGACAGGCTAATGAAAAACTGTTTTTT
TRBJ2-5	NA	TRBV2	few	CASSDLGETQYF	TGTGCCAGCAGTGACTTGGGGGAGACCCAGTACTTC
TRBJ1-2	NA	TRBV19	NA	CASKVYGGDYGYTF	TGTGCCAGTAAAGTTTACGGAGGCGACTATGGCTACACCTTC
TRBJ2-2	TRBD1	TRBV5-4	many	CASSGQGGSGELFF	TGTGCCAGCAGCGGACAGGGGGGATCGGGGGAGCTGTTTTTT
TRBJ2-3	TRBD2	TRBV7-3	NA	CASSLMASGGSDTQYF	TGTGCCAGCAGCTTAATGGCTAGCGGGGGATCAGATACGCAGTATTTT
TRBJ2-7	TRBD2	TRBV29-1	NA	CSVEVRLAGVSEQYF	TGCAGCGTTGAAGTAAGGCTAGCGGGAGTATCCGAGCAGTACTTC
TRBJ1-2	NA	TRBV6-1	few	CASSEAGIGPTNYGYTF	TGTGCCAGCAGTGAAGCGGGGATAGGGCCTACTAACTATGGCTACACCTTC
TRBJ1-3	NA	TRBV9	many	CASNPGSSGNTIYF	TGTGCCAGCAACCCCGGGTCCTCTGGAAACACCATATATTTT
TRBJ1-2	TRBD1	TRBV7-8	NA	CASTGGQAYGYTF	TGTGCCAGCACCGGGGGACAGGCGTATGGCTACACCTTC
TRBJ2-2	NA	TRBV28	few	CASTTGGGELFF	TGTGCCAGCACAACTGGAGGCGGGGAGCTGTTTTTT
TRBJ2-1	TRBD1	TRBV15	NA	CATSPGQGYNEQFF	TGTGCCACCAGTCCGGGACAGGGATACAATGAGCAGTTCTTC
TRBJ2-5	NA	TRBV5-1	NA	CASSPSLTQETQYF	TGCGCCAGCAGCCCATCCCTAACCCAAGAGACCCAGTACTTC
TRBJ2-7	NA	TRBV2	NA	CASSVGPIKEQYF	TGTGCCAGCAGTGTCGGGCCGATCAAGGAGCAGTACTTC
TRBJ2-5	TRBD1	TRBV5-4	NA	CASSPRQGVGETQYF	TGTGCCAGCAGCCCCCGACAGGGGGTGGGGGAGACCCAGTACTTC
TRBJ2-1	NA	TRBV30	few	CAWSVYSSRRRDEQFF	TGTGCCTGGAGTGTATACTCTAGCCGTAGGAGAGATGAGCAGTTCTTC
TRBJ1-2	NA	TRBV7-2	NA	CASASFSALYGYTF	TGTGCCAGTGCATCTTTTTCCGCTCTATATGGCTACACCTTC
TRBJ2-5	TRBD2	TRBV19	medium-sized	CASSSRTSGGAGTQYF	TGTGCCAGTAGTTCGAGGACTAGCGGGGGCGCCGGGACCCAGTACTTC
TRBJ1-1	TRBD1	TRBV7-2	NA	CASSAYSGGMNTEAFF	TGTGCCAGCAGCGCCTACTCAGGGGGTATGAACACTGAAGCTTTCTTT
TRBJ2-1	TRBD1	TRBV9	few	CASSVVTGGSYNEQFF	TGTGCCAGCAGCGTAGTGACAGGGGGGTCCTACAATGAGCAGTTCTTC
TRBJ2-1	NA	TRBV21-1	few	CASRDLDPYCEQFF	TGTGCCAGCAGGGACCTTGATCCATACTGTGAGCAGTTCTTC
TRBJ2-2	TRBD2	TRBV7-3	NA	CASSVTSGGYTGELFF	TGTGCCAGCAGCGTGACTAGCGGGGGTTACACCGGGGAGCTGTTTTTT
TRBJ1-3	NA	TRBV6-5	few	CASSSYPRRGGNTIYF	TGTGCCAGCAGTTCCTACCCCCGACGGGGAGGAAACACCATATATTTT
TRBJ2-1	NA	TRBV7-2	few	CASSLAGGGSPYNEQFF	TGTGCCAGCAGCTTAGCGGGGGGCGGGAGCCCTTACAATGAGCAGTTCTTC
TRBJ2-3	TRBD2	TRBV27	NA	CASWTAGGPMYTQYF	TGTGCCAGCTGGACAGCGGGAGGGCCGATGTATACGCAGTATTTT
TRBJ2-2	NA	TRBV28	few	CASSRSGSPTGELFF	TGTGCCAGCAGTAGATCCGGATCCCCCACCGGGGAGCTGTTTTTT
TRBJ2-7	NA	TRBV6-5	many	CASSLRRGDYEQYF	TGTGCCAGCAGTTTAAGGCGGGGCGACTACGAGCAGTACTTC
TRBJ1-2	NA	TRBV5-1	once	CASSPGGRGYTF	TGTGCCAGCAGCCCGGGTGGTCGCGGCTACACCTTC
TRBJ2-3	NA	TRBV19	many	CASSMRDTDTQYF	TGTGCCAGTAGTATGAGAGACACAGATACGCAGTATTTT
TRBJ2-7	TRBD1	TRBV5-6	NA	CASSLLGGNEQYF	TGTGCCAGCAGCTTGTTAGGGGGCAACGAGCAGTACTTC
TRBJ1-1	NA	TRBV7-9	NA	CASSLGGRTEAFF	TGTGCCAGCAGCTTGGGGGGCCGCACTGAAGCTTTCTTT
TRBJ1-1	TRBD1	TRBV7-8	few	CASSLRQGRGNTEAFF	TGTGCCAGCAGCCTAAGACAGGGGCGAGGGAACACTGAAGCTTTCTTT
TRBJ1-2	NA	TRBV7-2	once	CASTARAGYGYTF	TGTGCCAGCACCGCCCGGGCGGGTTACGGCTACACCTTC
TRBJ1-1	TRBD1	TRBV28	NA	CASSPPGGGWNTEAFF	TGTGCCAGCAGTCCCCCAGGGGGAGGGTGGAACACTGAAGCTTTCTTT
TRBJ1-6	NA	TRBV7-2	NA	CASSPDRPYNSPLHF	TGTGCCAGCAGCCCGGACAGACCATATAATTCACCCCTCCACTTT
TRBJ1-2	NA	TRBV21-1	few	CASSKEVDGYTF	TGTGCCAGCAGCAAAGAAGTAGACGGCTACACCTTC
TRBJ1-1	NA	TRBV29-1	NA	CSVAWGLENTEAFF	TGCAGCGTTGCGTGGGGGCTGGAGAACACTGAAGCTTTCTTT
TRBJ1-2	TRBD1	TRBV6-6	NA	CASSLLATGEGGYTF	TGTGCCAGCAGTTTACTTGCCACAGGGGAAGGGGGCTACACCTTC
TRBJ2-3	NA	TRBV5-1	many	CASSVLQGSYTQYF	TGCGCCAGCAGCGTCTTACAGGGATCGTATACGCAGTATTTT
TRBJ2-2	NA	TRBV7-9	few	CASSLHGVETGELFF	TGTGCCAGCAGCTTACACGGGGTCGAAACCGGGGAGCTGTTTTTT
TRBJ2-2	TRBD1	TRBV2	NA	CASRDRGLTGELFF	TGTGCCAGTAGAGACAGGGGGCTTACCGGGGAGCTGTTTTTT
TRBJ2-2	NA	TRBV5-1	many	CASSLRSNPNTGELFF	TGCGCCAGCAGCTTGCGGTCAAATCCGAACACCGGGGAGCTGTTTTTT
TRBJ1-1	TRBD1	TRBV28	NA	CASTDRGTEAFF	TGTGCCAGCACGGACAGGGGGACTGAAGCTTTCTTT
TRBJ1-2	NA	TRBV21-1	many	CASSPTPGYGYTF	TGTGCCAGCAGCCCAACTCCGGGGTATGGCTACACCTTC
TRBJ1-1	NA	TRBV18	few	CASSPAARNTEAFF	TGTGCCAGCTCACCAGCGGCGAGGAACACTGAAGCTTTCTTT
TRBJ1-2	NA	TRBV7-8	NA	CASSFQGPDGYTF	TGTGCCAGCAGCTTTCAGGGGCCGGATGGCTACACCTTC
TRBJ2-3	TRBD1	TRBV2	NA	CASRRDRGITDTQYF	TGTGCCAGCAGGAGGGACAGGGGAATCACAGATACGCAGTATTTT
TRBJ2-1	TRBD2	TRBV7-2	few	CASSPTSGNYNEQFF	TGTGCCAGCAGCCCGACTAGCGGGAACTACAATGAGCAGTTCTTC